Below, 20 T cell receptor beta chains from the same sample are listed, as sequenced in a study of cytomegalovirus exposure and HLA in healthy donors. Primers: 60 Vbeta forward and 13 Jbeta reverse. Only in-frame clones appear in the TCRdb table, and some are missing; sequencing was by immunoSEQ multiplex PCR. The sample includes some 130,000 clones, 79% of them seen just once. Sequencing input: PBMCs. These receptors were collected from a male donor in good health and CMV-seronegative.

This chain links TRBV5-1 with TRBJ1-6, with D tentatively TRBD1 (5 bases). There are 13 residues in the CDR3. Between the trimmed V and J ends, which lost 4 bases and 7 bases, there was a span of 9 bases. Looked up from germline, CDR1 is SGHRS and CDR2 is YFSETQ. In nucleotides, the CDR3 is TGCGCCAGCAGCGCGACAGCGAATTCACCCCTCCACTTT. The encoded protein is CASSATANSPLHF.

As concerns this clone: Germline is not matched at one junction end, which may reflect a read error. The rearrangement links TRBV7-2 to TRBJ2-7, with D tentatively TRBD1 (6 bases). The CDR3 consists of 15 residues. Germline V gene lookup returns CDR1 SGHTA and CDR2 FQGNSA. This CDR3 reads CASSVARTDSYEQYF. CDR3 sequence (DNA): TGTGCCAGCAGCGTAGCCAGGACAGACTCCTACGAGCAGTACTTC.

CDR3 protein: CASSQDFPPDRGHTNEKLFF. The CDR3 DNA sequence: TGCGCCAGCAGCCAAGACTTTCCGCCGGACAGGGGGCATACTAATGAAAAACTGTTTTTT. This chain joins TRBV4-1 and TRBJ1-4, with 11 bases that match TRBD1. Germline V gene sequence: CDR1 MGHRA, CDR2 YSYEKL. The CDR3 is 20 amino acids. Unmatched junction bases numbered 11, after V lost 0 bases and J lost 2 bases.

The CDR3 DNA is TGTGCCAGCAGCCAAGATCAGGTCGGGGGGTCCTACCTCCCGAACACCGGGGAGCTGTTTTTT. The encoded protein is CASSQDQVGGSYLPNTGELFF. The chain uses TRBV4-2 and TRBJ2-2, with 7 positions matching TRBD2. With 0 bases clipped from V and 0 bases from J, the junction kept 16 bases outside the gene matches. The CDR3 is 21 amino acids. CDR1 and CDR2 (germline): LGHNA, YNFKEQ.

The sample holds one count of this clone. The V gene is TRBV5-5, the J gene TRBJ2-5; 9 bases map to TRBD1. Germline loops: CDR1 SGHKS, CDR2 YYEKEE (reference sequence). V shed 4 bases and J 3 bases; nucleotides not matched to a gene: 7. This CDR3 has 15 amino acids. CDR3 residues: CASSPGTGREETQYF. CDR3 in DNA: TGTGCCAGCAGCCCGGGGACAGGGAGGGAAGAGACCCAGTACTTC.

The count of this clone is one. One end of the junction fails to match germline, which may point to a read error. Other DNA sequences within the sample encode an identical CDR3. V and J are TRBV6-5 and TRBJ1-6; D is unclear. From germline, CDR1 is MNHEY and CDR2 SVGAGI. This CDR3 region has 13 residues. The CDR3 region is CASSYSGNSPLHF. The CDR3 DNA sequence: TGCGCCAGCAGTTACTCCGGGAATTCACCCCTCCACTTT.

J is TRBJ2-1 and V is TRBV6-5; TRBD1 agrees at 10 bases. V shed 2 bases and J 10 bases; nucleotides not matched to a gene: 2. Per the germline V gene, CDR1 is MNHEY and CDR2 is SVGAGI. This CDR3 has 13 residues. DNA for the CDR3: TGTGCCAGCAGTTACGGGACAGGGGTCGAGCAGTTCTTC. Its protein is CASSYGTGVEQFF.

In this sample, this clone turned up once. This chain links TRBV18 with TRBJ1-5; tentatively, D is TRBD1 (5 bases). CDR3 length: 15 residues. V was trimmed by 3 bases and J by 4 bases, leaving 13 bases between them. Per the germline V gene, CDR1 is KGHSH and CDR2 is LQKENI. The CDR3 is CASSPSRTPNQPQHF. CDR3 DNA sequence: TGTGCCAGCTCACCCTCACGGACACCGAATCAGCCCCAGCATTTT.

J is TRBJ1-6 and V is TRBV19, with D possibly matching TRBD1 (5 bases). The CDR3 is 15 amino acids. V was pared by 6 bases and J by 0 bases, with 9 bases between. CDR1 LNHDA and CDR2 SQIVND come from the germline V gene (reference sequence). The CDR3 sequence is CASSRQSSYNSPLHF. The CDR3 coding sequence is TGTGCCAGTAGCCGACAGAGCTCCTATAATTCACCCCTCCACTTT.

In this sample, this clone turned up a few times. The CDR3 DNA reads TGTGCCAGCAGCTTAGAGTTGGCAAGCTCTGGAAACACCATATATTTT. It encodes CASSLELASSGNTIYF. This chain connects TRBV7-2 to TRBJ1-3, with D unclear. This CDR3 is built from 16 residues. Trimming removed 1 base from V and 0 bases from J, with 10 bases in between. Germline loops: CDR1 SGHTA, CDR2 FQGNSA. Variable domain in full (rest from reference TRBV7-2 and TRBJ1-3): GAGVSQSPSNKVTEKGKDVELRCDPISGHTALYWYRQSLGQGLEFLIYFQGNSAPDKSGLPSDRFSAERTGGSVSTLTIQRTQQEDSAVYLCASSLELASSGNTIYFGEGSWLTVV.

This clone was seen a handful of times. CDR3 protein: CASSSSGGLYNEQFF. CDR3 coding DNA: TGTGCCAGCAGCTCAAGCGGGGGGCTATACAATGAGCAGTTCTTC. The chain carries TRBV5-4 and TRBJ2-1; 9 bases line up with TRBD2. The CDR3 runs 15 residues. With 3 bases clipped from V and 4 bases from J, the junction kept 5 bases outside the gene matches. Germline CDR1 and CDR2: SGHNT and YYREEE (reference sequence). Based on the CDR3 plus reference TRBV5-4 and TRBJ2-1, the full variable domain is ETGVTQSPTHLIKTRGQQVTLRCSSQSGHNTVSWYQQALGQGPQFIFQYYREEENGRGNFPPRFSGLQFPNYSSELNVNALELDDSALYLCASSSSGGLYNEQFFGPGTRLTVL.

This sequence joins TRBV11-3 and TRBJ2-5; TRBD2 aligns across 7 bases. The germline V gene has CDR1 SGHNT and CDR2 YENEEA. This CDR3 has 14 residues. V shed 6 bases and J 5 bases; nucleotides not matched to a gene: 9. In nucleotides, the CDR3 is TGTGCCAGCAGGGAAGCGGGGTTGGAGGAGACCCAGTACTTC. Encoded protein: CASREAGLEETQYF.

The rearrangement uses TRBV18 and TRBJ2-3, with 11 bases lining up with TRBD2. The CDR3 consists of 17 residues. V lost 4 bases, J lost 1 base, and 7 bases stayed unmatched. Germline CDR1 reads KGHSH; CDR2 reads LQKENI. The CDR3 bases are TGTGCCAGCTCACTGCCGACTAGCGGGACTGGCACAGATACGCAGTATTTT. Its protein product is CASSLPTSGTGTDTQYF.

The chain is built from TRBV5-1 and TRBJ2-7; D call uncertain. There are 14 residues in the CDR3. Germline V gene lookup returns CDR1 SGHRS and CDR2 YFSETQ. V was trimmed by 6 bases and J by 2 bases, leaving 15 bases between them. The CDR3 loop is CASTPDQATYEQYF. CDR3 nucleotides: TGCGCCAGCACCCCTGACCAGGCTACCTACGAGCAGTACTTC.

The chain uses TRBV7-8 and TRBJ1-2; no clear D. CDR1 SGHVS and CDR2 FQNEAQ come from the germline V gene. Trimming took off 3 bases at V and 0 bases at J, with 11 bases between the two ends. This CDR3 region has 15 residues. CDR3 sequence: CASSFGGSSNYGYTF. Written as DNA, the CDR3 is TGTGCCAGCAGCTTCGGCGGGTCCTCTAACTATGGCTACACCTTC.

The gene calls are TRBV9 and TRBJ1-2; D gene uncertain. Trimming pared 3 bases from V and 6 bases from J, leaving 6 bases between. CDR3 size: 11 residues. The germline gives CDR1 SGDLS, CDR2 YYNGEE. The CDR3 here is CASSAADGYTF. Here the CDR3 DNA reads TGTGCCAGCAGCGCTGCAGATGGCTACACCTTC.

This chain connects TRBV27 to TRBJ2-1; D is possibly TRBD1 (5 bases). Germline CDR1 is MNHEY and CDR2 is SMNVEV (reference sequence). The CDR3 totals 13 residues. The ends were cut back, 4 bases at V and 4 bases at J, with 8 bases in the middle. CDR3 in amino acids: CASSSTGYNEQFF. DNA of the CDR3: TGTGCCAGCAGTTCAACAGGTTACAATGAGCAGTTCTTC.

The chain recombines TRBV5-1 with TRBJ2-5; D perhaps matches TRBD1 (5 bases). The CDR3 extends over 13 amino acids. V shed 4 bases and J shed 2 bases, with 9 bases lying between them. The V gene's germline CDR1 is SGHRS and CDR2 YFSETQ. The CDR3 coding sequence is TGCGCCAGCAGCGCAAGGGGTCAAGAGACCCAGTACTTC. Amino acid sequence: CASSARGQETQYF.

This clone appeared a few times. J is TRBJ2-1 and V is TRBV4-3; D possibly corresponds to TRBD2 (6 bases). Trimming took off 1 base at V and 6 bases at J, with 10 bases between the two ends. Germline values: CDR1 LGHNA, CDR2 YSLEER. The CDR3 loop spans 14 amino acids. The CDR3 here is CASSQAVTSNEQFF. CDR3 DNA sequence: TGCGCCAGCAGCCAAGCAGTGACTAGCAATGAGCAGTTCTTC.

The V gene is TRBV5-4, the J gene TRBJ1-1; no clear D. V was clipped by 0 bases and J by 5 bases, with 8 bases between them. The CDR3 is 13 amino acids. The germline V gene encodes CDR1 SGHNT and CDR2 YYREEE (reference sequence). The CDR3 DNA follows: TGTGCCAGCAGCTTGGCGCAGAGGACTGAAGCTTTCTTT. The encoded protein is CASSLAQRTEAFF.